The 21 T cell receptor beta chains presented below share a single source sample, sequenced in a study of shared clonotypes between healthy human individuals. TCRdb keeps only in-frame clones here, not all; method: immunoSEQ multiplex PCR. This table holds hundreds of thousands of clones, approximately 74% found once. The material sequenced was memory CD4+ T cells sorted from blood. The sample's subset: CD45RA-negative fraction. The receptor set was obtained from a woman aged 25 to 39 in good health.

V is TRBV7-2 and J is TRBJ1-3; D is ambiguous. Trimming left V 6 bases short and J 1 base short, with 4 bases between. CDR3 size: 12 residues. Germline lookup yields CDR1 SGHTA and CDR2 FQGNSA. In DNA, the CDR3 is TGTGCCAGCAGGGCATCTGGAAACACCATATATTTT. Protein sequence: CASRASGNTIYF.

This clone showed up just a few times. The chain carries TRBV28 and TRBJ1-2; TRBD1 agrees at 7 bases. This CDR3 has 12 amino acids. The germline gives CDR1 MDHEN, CDR2 SYDVKM. V dropped 6 bases and J dropped 10; count of bases not matched to a gene: 8. The CDR3 loop is CASSQQGLVYTF. In DNA form, the CDR3 reads TGTGCCAGCAGCCAACAGGGGTTGGTCTACACCTTC.

The DNA of the CDR3 is TGTGCCAGCACCCCGAACAGGGTGAATCGGTACGAGCAGTACTTC. It is translated as CASTPNRVNRYEQYF. V gene TRBV28 combines with J gene TRBJ2-7, with D possibly being TRBD1 (6 bases). In germline, CDR1 is MDHEN, CDR2 SYDVKM. The V end was cut by 7 bases, the J end by 4 bases, with 20 bases between. The CDR3 contains 15 residues.

Comments on this clone: This CDR3 is also generated by other DNA sequences in the sample. The CDR3 DNA is TGCGCCAGCAGCCAAGTTACGAGCTCCTACAATGAGCAGTTCTTC. Translating it yields CASSQVTSSYNEQFF. V and J are TRBV4-1 and TRBJ2-1; D remains ambiguous. Germline assignment: CDR1 MGHRA and CDR2 YSYEKL. The CDR3 is 15 residues long. With 1 base removed from V and 0 bases from J, the gap between germline ends came to 7 bases.

This clone was observed a single time. This sequence joins TRBV5-6 and TRBJ2-1; TRBD2 agrees at 7 bases. The CDR3 has 13 amino acids. The J segment lost 12 bases and the V segment lost 4 bases, leaving 10 bases of the junction unmatched. The V gene's germline CDR1 is SGHDT and CDR2 YYEEEE. CDR3 nucleotide sequence: TGTGCCAGCAGCCCGACTAGCTCCAAGGGGCAGTTCTTC. Translation gives CASSPTSSKGQFF. Supplemented by reference TRBV5-6 and TRBJ2-1, the full variable domain reads DAGVTQSPTHLIKTRGQQVTLRCSPKSGHDTVSWYQQALGQGPQFIFQYYEEEERQRGNFPDRFSGHQFPNYSSELNVNALLLGDSALYLCASSPTSSKGQFFGPGTRLTVL.

The chain uses TRBV6-1 and TRBJ1-5; D remains unclear. The CDR3 loop spans 13 amino acids. The V and J ends lost 6 bases and 3 bases respectively, with 9 bases between them. Per germline, CDR1 MNHNS and CDR2 SASEGT. CDR3 nucleotides: TGTGCCAGCAGGCAGAAGCCCAATCAGCCCCAGCATTTT. This gives the protein CASRQKPNQPQHF.

This clone was detected a few times. The sample holds other DNA sequences that translate to the same CDR3. The chain combines TRBV28 with TRBJ1-5; perhaps TRBD1 as D (6 bases). Germline CDR1 is MDHEN and CDR2 is SYDVKM. The CDR3 totals 14 residues. Trimming shortened V by 2 bases and J by 1 base, and 6 bases separated the two germline ends. The DNA for the CDR3 is TGTGCCAGCAGTTTAGGGGGCAGCAATCAGCCCCAGCATTTT. Residues: CASSLGGSNQPQHF.

In its sample, this clone was seen once. The rearrangement joins TRBV27 to TRBJ1-5; D not resolved. Germline assignment: CDR1 MNHEY and CDR2 SMNVEV (reference sequence). Trimming left V 6 bases short and J 0 bases short, with 12 bases between. CDR3 length equals 15 residues. The CDR3 is CASRGSGYSNQPQHF. The CDR3 DNA is TGTGCCAGCAGGGGGTCGGGCTATAGCAATCAGCCCCAGCATTTT.

This rearrangement joins TRBV4-1 to TRBJ1-5; 7 positions agree with TRBD1. V trimming: 0 bases; J trimming: 4 bases; junction bases outside the gene matches: 9. CDR3 length equals 17 residues. CDR1 is MGHRA, CDR2 YSYEKL, per germline. The DNA of the CDR3 is TGCGCCAGCAGCCAAGAAAATAGGCGACAGGGTAATCAGCCCCAGCATTTT. Translating gives CASSQENRRQGNQPQHF.

This clone was recorded at least ten times. The V gene is TRBV11-1, the J gene TRBJ2-2; 12 nucleotides line up with TRBD2. The CDR3 extends over 14 amino acids. Germline V gene sequence: CDR1 SGHAT, CDR2 FQDESV (reference sequence). V shed 7 bases, J shed 8 bases, and the junction held 5 bases outside the gene matches. For the CDR3, the DNA is TGTGCCAGCACTAGACTAGCGGGAGAAGGGGAGCTGTTTTTT. Its protein product is CASTRLAGEGELFF.

The chain joins TRBV18 to TRBJ2-1; 9 bases agree with TRBD1. The CDR3 extends over 15 amino acids. The germline V gene has CDR1 KGHSH and CDR2 LQKENI. V shed 3 bases, J shed 7 bases, and the junction held 7 bases outside the gene matches. In DNA form, the CDR3 reads TGTGCCAGCTCACCCCTGAGGGGGACAGGGAATGAGCAGTTCTTC. This translates into CASSPLRGTGNEQFF.

V usage is TRBV29-1 and J usage is TRBJ1-1, with D possibly being TRBD1 (5 bases). This CDR3 is built from 11 residues. Germline CDR1 is SQVTM and CDR2 is ANQGSEA. Trimming stripped 7 bases from V and 7 bases from J, with 13 bases between. DNA of the CDR3: TGCAGCGCGCAGCCAACAGGTGAAGCTTTCTTT. Translating gives CSAQPTGEAFF.

In regard to this clone: Different DNA sequences within this sample yield the same CDR3. The chain joins TRBV7-6 to TRBJ2-7, with D unclear. From germline, CDR1 is SGHVS and CDR2 FNYEAQ. This CDR3 is built from 12 residues. The V end lost 4 bases, the J end lost 3 bases, and 7 bases lay between the germline ends. The CDR3 here is CASSSSGYEQYF. CDR3 DNA sequence: TGTGCCAGCAGCTCCTCTGGCTACGAGCAGTACTTC.

The chain couples TRBV13 to TRBJ2-7; D is possibly TRBD2 (6 bases). Germline CDR1 PRHDT, CDR2 FYEKMQ (reference sequence). Trimming took 0 bases from V and 2 from J, leaving 14 bases between them. This CDR3 has 16 residues. CDR3 loop: CASSLGASEIPYEQYF. DNA for the CDR3: TGTGCCAGCAGCTTAGGGGCTAGCGAAATTCCCTACGAGCAGTACTTC.

The chain joins TRBV7-9 to TRBJ1-1; no clear D gene. V dropped 2 bases and J dropped 2 bases, with 6 bases sitting between them. The CDR3 runs 13 residues. Germline lookup yields CDR1 SEHNR and CDR2 FQNEAQ (reference sequence). The chain's CDR3 is CASSLFGNTEAFF. CDR3 bases: TGTGCCAGCAGCTTATTTGGAAACACTGAAGCTTTCTTT.

This clone was seen more than once but under ten times. The genes are TRBV7-7 and TRBJ1-6, with 8 nucleotides matching TRBD1. This CDR3 has 16 amino acids. From germline, CDR1 is SSHAT and CDR2 FNYEAQ (reference sequence). Trimming took 6 bases from V and 5 from J; bases not matched to a gene: 9. For the CDR3, the DNA is TGTGCCAGCAGTTCACCCGGACAGGGACATAATTCACCCCTCCACTTT. Protein product: CASSSPGQGHNSPLHF. The full variable domain, in which reference TRBV7-7 and TRBJ1-6 provide the parts outside the CDR3, is GAGVSQSPRYKVTKRGQDVTLRCDPISSHATLYWYQQALGQGPEFLTYFNYEAQPDKSGLPSDRFSAERPEGSISTLTIQRTEQRDSAMYRCASSSPGQGHNSPLHFGNGTRLTVT.

This rearrangement joins TRBV11-2 to TRBJ2-1; D ambiguous. Trimming removed 5 bases at V and 5 bases at J, with 25 bases between. Germline loops: CDR1 SGHAT, CDR2 FQNNGV. CDR3 length: 18 amino acids. CDR3 sequence reads: CASSTALTSQRSHNEQFF. The CDR3 region has the DNA TGTGCCAGCAGCACTGCCTTGACCTCGCAACGATCTCACAATGAGCAGTTCTTC.

The chain combines TRBV11-1 with TRBJ1-2; 7 positions agree with TRBD1. Germline CDR1 and CDR2: SGHAT and FQDESV (reference sequence). CDR3 length: 15 residues. The trim removed 5 bases at V and 2 bases at J, leaving 8 bases unmatched. The chain's CDR3 is CASSPRTGLNYGYTF. The CDR3 region has the DNA TGTGCCAGCAGCCCCCGGACAGGATTGAACTATGGCTACACCTTC.

The chain joins TRBV29-1 to TRBJ1-5; weak D call: TRBD1 (5 bases). Germline CDR1 SQVTM, CDR2 ANQGSEA. V was trimmed by 4 bases and J by 2 bases, leaving 12 bases between them. CDR3 length: 14 residues. CDR3 amino acids: CSVVGPGGNQPQHF. The DNA of the CDR3 is TGCAGCGTTGTGGGACCGGGGGGCAATCAGCCCCAGCATTTT.

Turning to this clone: The sample holds other DNA sequences that translate to the same CDR3. The chain links TRBV5-1 to TRBJ2-3; D gene ambiguous. The germline V gene encodes CDR1 SGHRS and CDR2 YFSETQ. This CDR3 is 12 amino acids long. V lost 0 bases and J 5 bases, leaving 4 bases between the germline ends. The CDR3 DNA is TGCGCCAGCAGCTTGGATCGAGATACGCAGTATTTT. Amino acids: CASSLDRDTQYF.

The V call is TRBV29-1, the J call TRBJ2-5, with D perhaps TRBD1 (6 bases). Trimming left V 7 bases short and J 4 bases short, with 13 bases between. CDR1 is SQVTM and CDR2 is ANQGSEA in the germline V gene. CDR3 length: 12 residues. The CDR3 DNA reads as TGCAGCGCACAGGGTGGTGGAGAGACCCAGTACTTC. It encodes CSAQGGGETQYF.